The 5 T cell receptor beta chains in this list originate from one sample, sequenced in a study of cytomegalovirus exposure and HLA in healthy donors. The PCR was carried out with 60 Vbeta primers and 13 Jbeta primers. The protocol was immunoSEQ multiplex PCR, while the TCRdb copy is restricted to in-frame clones and leaves out a portion. The sample consists of 150,000 to 200,000 clones, more than 80% of them appearing once. Material for sequencing was PBMCs. These receptor sequences come from a boy younger than 18 in good health and CMV-seronegative.

The chain combines TRBV9 with TRBJ2-3; 8 nucleotides line up with TRBD1. CDR1 and CDR2 from the germline V gene are SGDLS and YYNGEE. The CDR3 totals 16 residues. J gave up 2 bases and V 4 bases, and 9 bases lay outside the gene matches. CDR3 protein: CASSPFRGLVTDTQYF. CDR3 DNA: TGTGCCAGCAGCCCGTTCAGGGGGCTTGTCACAGATACGCAGTATTTT. Filled out from reference TRBV9 and TRBJ2-3, the complete variable domain reads DSGVTQTPKHLITATGQRVTLRCSPRSGDLSVYWYQQSLDQGLQFLIQYYNGEERAKGNILERFSAQQFPDLHSELNLSSLELGDSALYFCASSPFRGLVTDTQYFGPGTRLTVL.

The chain carries TRBV5-6 and TRBJ2-1, with a weak D call TRBD1 (6 bases). The CDR3 contains 11 residues. V lost 3 bases and J 8 bases, leaving 6 bases between the germline ends. Per germline, CDR1 SGHDT and CDR2 YYEEEE. CDR3 nucleotides: TGTGCCAGCAGCTCAGGGGATGAGCAGTTCTTC. Protein: CASSSGDEQFF. Looking up the rest from reference TRBV5-6 and TRBJ2-1 gives the full variable domain: DAGVTQSPTHLIKTRGQQVTLRCSPKSGHDTVSWYQQALGQGPQFIFQYYEEEERQRGNFPDRFSGHQFPNYSSELNVNALLLGDSALYLCASSSGDEQFFGPGTRLTVL.

The V call is TRBV6-6, the J call TRBJ1-5; the D gene is possibly TRBD1 (5 bases). Between the trimmed V and J ends, which lost 8 bases and 4 bases, there was a span of 21 bases. Germline CDR1 and CDR2: MNHNY and SVGAGI (reference sequence). The CDR3 sequence is 16 residues long. CDR3 sequence (DNA): TGTGCCAGCTGTTCCGAGCAGGGAATTCTGAATCAGCCCCAGCATTTT. It specifies CASCSEQGILNQPQHF.

The chain is built from TRBV5-4 and TRBJ1-2; D gene uncertain. The CDR3 runs to 17 residues. The V end lost 6 bases, the J end lost 4 bases, and 25 bases lay between the germline ends. Germline CDR1 SGHNT, CDR2 YYREEE (reference sequence). The CDR3 sequence is CASIYAKDRGSIYGYTF. CDR3 DNA sequence: TGTGCCAGCATCTATGCAAAGGATCGCGGGTCGATCTATGGCTACACCTTC.

This rearrangement joins TRBV11-3 to TRBJ1-2; D is possibly TRBD1 (5 bases). The length of the CDR3 is 12 residues. The V gene lost 3 bases and the J gene lost 6 bases, with 8 bases spanning the gap. Germline V CDR1 and CDR2: SGHNT, YENEEA. In nucleotides, the CDR3 is TGTGCCAGCAGCTTTTCGGGGGATGGCTACACCTTC. It translates to CASSFSGDGYTF.